These T cell receptor beta chains were read from a single sample in a study of T cell responses to AZD1222 COVID-19 vaccine. TCRdb's table, derived via immunoSEQ multiplex PCR, lists solely in-frame clones and lacks some. The data show 110,000 to 150,000 clones, with about 92% seen just once and 1.5% to 2% held by the top ten. The sequencing used peripheral blood, collected on day 0 of AZD1222 vaccination. The receptors shown here come from an adult in good health. The CDR3 runs from the conserved cysteine through the conserved F or W. Each record gives: CDR3 protein, CDR3 DNA, D gene, V gene, clone size, J gene. A D gene is named only where the DNA matches it firmly. A clone size is listed for some rows: how often the clone was seen (once, few, many), or a class if it is expanded.

cdr3_aa: CATSDLTWNEQFF
cdr3_nt: TGTGCCACCAGTGATTTGACGTGGAATGAGCAGTTCTTC
d_call: -
v_call: TRBV24-1
clone_size: -
j_call: TRBJ2-1

cdr3_aa: CASSLYAQDINQPQHF
cdr3_nt: TGTGCCAGCAGCTTATACGCACAGGATATCAATCAGCCCCAGCATTTT
d_call: -
v_call: TRBV7-2
clone_size: -
j_call: TRBJ1-5

cdr3_aa: CASREFTGELFF
cdr3_nt: TGTGCCAGCAGGGAGTTCACCGGGGAGCTGTTTTTT
d_call: -
v_call: TRBV7-3
clone_size: -
j_call: TRBJ2-2

cdr3_aa: CAWSHGDSDMNTEAFF
cdr3_nt: TGTGCCTGGTCCCACGGGGACAGCGACATGAACACTGAAGCTTTCTTT
d_call: TRBD1
v_call: TRBV30
clone_size: -
j_call: TRBJ1-1

cdr3_aa: CASSVSINSGNTIYF
cdr3_nt: TGTGCCAGCAGTGTCAGTATTAACTCTGGAAACACCATATATTTT
d_call: -
v_call: TRBV27
clone_size: -
j_call: TRBJ1-3

cdr3_aa: CASSLASASGGKADTQYF
cdr3_nt: TGTGCCAGCAGCTTAGCTTCGGCTAGCGGGGGGAAGGCAGATACGCAGTATTTT
d_call: TRBD2
v_call: TRBV7-2
clone_size: -
j_call: TRBJ2-3

cdr3_aa: CASRGQVSYEQYF
cdr3_nt: TGTGCCAGTAGGGGACAGGTCTCCTACGAGCAGTACTTC
d_call: TRBD1
v_call: TRBV19
clone_size: once
j_call: TRBJ2-7

cdr3_aa: CASSQVLTTGEKLFF
cdr3_nt: TGTGCCAGCAGCCAAGTTCTAACTACAGGTGAAAAACTGTTTTTT
d_call: -
v_call: TRBV4-2
clone_size: -
j_call: TRBJ1-4

cdr3_aa: CASRLSANTEAFF
cdr3_nt: TGTGCCAGCAGGTTATCAGCCAACACTGAAGCTTTCTTT
d_call: -
v_call: TRBV6-6
clone_size: -
j_call: TRBJ1-1

cdr3_aa: CASRQQGGPETQYF
cdr3_nt: TGTGCCAGCAGACAACAGGGGGGCCCAGAGACCCAGTACTTC
d_call: TRBD1
v_call: TRBV2
clone_size: -
j_call: TRBJ2-5

cdr3_aa: CASCRDRGGDGGYTF
cdr3_nt: TGTGCCAGCTGCCGGGACAGGGGGGGCGACGGAGGCTACACCTTC
d_call: TRBD1
v_call: TRBV5-4
clone_size: -
j_call: TRBJ1-2

cdr3_aa: CASSYSSAPYNEQFF
cdr3_nt: TGTGCCAGCAGTTACTCGTCCGCGCCGTACAATGAGCAGTTCTTC
d_call: -
v_call: TRBV6-5
clone_size: -
j_call: TRBJ2-1

cdr3_aa: CASSDVGQGRDTQYF
cdr3_nt: TGTGCCAGCAGCGACGTAGGACAGGGTAGAGATACGCAGTATTTT
d_call: TRBD1
v_call: TRBV5-6
clone_size: few
j_call: TRBJ2-3

cdr3_aa: CASSARTGISGNTIYF
cdr3_nt: TGCGCCAGCAGCGCGCGGACAGGGATCTCTGGAAACACCATATATTTT
d_call: TRBD1
v_call: TRBV4-1
clone_size: -
j_call: TRBJ1-3

cdr3_aa: CASIGGGAGNSNQPQHF
cdr3_nt: TGCGCCAGCATAGGCGGGGGGGCTGGAAATAGCAATCAGCCCCAGCATTTT
d_call: -
v_call: TRBV10-1
clone_size: -
j_call: TRBJ1-5

cdr3_aa: CASSMGYNSPLHF
cdr3_nt: TGTGCCAGCAGTATGGGCTATAATTCACCCCTCCACTTT
d_call: -
v_call: TRBV27
clone_size: -
j_call: TRBJ1-6

cdr3_aa: CASTLGGSQETQYF
cdr3_nt: TGTGCCAGCACCCTAGGAGGATCACAAGAGACCCAGTACTTC
d_call: -
v_call: TRBV2
clone_size: -
j_call: TRBJ2-5

cdr3_aa: CASSQAQLGTEAFF
cdr3_nt: TGTGCCAGCAGCCAAGCCCAGCTGGGCACTGAAGCTTTCTTT
d_call: -
v_call: TRBV3-1/TRBV3-2
clone_size: -
j_call: TRBJ1-1

cdr3_aa: CASSHVGGAPLYGYTF
cdr3_nt: TGTGCCAGCAGCCACGTGGGGGGCGCCCCCCTTTATGGCTACACCTTC
d_call: -
v_call: TRBV7-9
clone_size: -
j_call: TRBJ1-2

cdr3_aa: CASRLGLAEQETQYF
cdr3_nt: TGCGCCAGCAGACTTGGACTAGCGGAACAAGAGACCCAGTACTTC
d_call: TRBD2
v_call: TRBV4-3
clone_size: once
j_call: TRBJ2-5

cdr3_aa: CASSIGTGGQPQHF
cdr3_nt: TGTGCCAGCAGCATAGGCACAGGGGGACAGCCCCAGCATTTT
d_call: TRBD1
v_call: TRBV11-2
clone_size: -
j_call: TRBJ1-5

cdr3_aa: CAISPVATNEKLFF
cdr3_nt: TGTGCCATCAGCCCGGTTGCAACTAATGAAAAACTGTTTTTT
d_call: -
v_call: TRBV10-3
clone_size: -
j_call: TRBJ1-4

cdr3_aa: CASSYGGNEQYF
cdr3_nt: TGTGCCAGCAGTTACGGAGGGAACGAGCAGTACTTC
d_call: -
v_call: TRBV6-2/TRBV6-3
clone_size: -
j_call: TRBJ2-7

cdr3_aa: CASSLGTGLKSNQPQHF
cdr3_nt: TGTGCCAGCAGCTTAGGGACAGGGCTAAAGAGCAATCAGCCCCAGCATTTT
d_call: TRBD1
v_call: TRBV7-2
clone_size: -
j_call: TRBJ1-5

cdr3_aa: CASSDPPSSTEAFF
cdr3_nt: TGTGCCAGCAGTGATCCCCCCTCCTCAACCGAAGCTTTCTTT
d_call: -
v_call: TRBV2
clone_size: -
j_call: TRBJ1-1

cdr3_aa: CASSLTGINQPQHF
cdr3_nt: TGTGCCAGCAGCTTAACAGGGATCAATCAGCCCCAGCATTTT
d_call: -
v_call: TRBV27
clone_size: -
j_call: TRBJ1-5

cdr3_aa: CASSPGSNIQYF
cdr3_nt: TGTGCCAGCAGCCCGGGTAGCAACATTCAGTACTTC
d_call: -
v_call: TRBV5-5
clone_size: -
j_call: TRBJ2-4

cdr3_aa: CASSVGTSGGTDTQYF
cdr3_nt: TGTGCCAGCAGCGTCGGGACTAGCGGGGGCACAGATACGCAGTATTTT
d_call: TRBD2
v_call: TRBV9
clone_size: -
j_call: TRBJ2-3

cdr3_aa: CASSLVPSIRDEKLFF
cdr3_nt: TGCGCCAGCAGCTTGGTCCCTTCTATCCGTGATGAAAAACTGTTTTTT
d_call: -
v_call: TRBV5-1
clone_size: -
j_call: TRBJ1-4

cdr3_aa: CASSVRGTGEKLFF
cdr3_nt: TGTGCCAGTAGTGTCAGGGGGACCGGTGAAAAACTGTTTTTT
d_call: TRBD1
v_call: TRBV19
clone_size: -
j_call: TRBJ1-4

cdr3_aa: CASRQGLAYEQYF
cdr3_nt: TGTGCCAGTCGACAGGGGTTGGCCTACGAGCAGTACTTC
d_call: TRBD1
v_call: TRBV19
clone_size: -
j_call: TRBJ2-7

cdr3_aa: CASRRTGNYGYTF
cdr3_nt: TGTGCCAGCAGGCGGACGGGTAACTATGGCTACACCTTC
d_call: -
v_call: TRBV6-5
clone_size: -
j_call: TRBJ1-2